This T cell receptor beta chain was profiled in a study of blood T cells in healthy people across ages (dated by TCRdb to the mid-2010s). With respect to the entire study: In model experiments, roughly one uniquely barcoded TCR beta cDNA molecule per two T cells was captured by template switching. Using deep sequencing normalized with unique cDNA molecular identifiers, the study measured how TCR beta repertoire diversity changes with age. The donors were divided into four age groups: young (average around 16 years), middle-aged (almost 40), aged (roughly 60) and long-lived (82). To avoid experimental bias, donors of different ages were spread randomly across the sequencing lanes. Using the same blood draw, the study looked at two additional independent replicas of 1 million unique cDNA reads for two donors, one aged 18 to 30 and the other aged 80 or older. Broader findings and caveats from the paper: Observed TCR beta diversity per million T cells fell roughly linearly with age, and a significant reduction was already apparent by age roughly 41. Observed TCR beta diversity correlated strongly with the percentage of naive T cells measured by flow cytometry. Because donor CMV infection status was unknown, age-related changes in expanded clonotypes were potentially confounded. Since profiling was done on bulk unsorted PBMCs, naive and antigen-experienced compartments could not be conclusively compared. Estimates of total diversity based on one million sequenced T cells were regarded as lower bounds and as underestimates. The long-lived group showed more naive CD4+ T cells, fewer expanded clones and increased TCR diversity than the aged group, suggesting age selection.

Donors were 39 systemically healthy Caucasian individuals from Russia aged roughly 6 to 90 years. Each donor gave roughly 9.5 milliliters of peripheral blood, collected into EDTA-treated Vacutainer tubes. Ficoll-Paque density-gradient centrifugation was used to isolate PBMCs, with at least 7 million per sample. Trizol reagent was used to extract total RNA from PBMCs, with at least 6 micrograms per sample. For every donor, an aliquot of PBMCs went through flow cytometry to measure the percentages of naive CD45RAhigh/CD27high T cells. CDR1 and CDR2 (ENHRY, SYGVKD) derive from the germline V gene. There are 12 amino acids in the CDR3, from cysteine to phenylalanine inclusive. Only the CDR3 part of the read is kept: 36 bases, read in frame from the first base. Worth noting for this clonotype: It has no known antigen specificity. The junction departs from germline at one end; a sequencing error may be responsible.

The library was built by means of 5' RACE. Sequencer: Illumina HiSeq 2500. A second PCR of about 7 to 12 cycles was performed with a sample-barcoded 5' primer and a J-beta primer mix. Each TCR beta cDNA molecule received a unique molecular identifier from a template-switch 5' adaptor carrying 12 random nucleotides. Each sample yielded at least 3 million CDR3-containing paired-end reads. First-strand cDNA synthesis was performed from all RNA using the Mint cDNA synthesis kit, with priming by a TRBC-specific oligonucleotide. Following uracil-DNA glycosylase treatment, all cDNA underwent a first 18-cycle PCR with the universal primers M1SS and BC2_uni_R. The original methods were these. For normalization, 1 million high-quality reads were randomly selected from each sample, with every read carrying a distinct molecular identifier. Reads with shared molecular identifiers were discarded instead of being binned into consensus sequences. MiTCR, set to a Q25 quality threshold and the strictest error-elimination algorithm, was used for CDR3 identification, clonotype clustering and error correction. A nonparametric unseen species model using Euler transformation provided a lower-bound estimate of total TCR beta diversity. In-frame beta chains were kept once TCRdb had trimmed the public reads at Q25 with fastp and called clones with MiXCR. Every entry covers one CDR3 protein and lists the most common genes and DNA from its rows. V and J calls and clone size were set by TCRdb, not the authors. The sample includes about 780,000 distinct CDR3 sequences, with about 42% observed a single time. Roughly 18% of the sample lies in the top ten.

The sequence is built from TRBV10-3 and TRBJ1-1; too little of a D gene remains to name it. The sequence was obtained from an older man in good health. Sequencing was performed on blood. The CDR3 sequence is CAIRGSGTGAFF. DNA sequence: TGTGCCATCAGGGGTTCTGGCACTGGAGCTTTCTTT.